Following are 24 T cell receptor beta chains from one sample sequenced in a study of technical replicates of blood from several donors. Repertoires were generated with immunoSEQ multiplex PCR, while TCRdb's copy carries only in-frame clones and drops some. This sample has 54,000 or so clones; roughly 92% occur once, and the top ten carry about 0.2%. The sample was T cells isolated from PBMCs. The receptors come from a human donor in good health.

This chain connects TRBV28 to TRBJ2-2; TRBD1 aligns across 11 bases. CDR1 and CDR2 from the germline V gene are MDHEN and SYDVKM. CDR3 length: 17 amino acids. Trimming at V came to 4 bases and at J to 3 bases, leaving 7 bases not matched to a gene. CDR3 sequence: CASSSSRDRGYTGELFF. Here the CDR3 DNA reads TGTGCCAGCAGTTCAAGTCGGGACAGGGGGTACACCGGGGAGCTGTTTTTT.

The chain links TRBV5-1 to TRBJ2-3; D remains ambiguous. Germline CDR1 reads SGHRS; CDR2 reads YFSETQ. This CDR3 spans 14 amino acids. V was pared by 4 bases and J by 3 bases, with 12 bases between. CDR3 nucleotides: TGCGCCAGCAGCCAGGCGCCACCGACAGATACGCAGTATTTT. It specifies CASSQAPPTDTQYF.

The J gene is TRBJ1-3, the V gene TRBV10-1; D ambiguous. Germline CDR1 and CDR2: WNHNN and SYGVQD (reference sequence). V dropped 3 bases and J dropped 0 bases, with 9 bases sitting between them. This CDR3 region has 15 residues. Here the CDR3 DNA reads TGCGCCAGCAGTGATGGTCCGAGCTCTGGAAACACCATATATTTT. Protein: CASSDGPSSGNTIYF.

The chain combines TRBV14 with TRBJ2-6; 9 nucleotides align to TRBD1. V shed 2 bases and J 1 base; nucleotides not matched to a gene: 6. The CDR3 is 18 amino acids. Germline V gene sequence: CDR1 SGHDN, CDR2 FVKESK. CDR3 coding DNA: TGTGCCAGCAGCCAATTACAGGGGGCCATTTCTGGGGCCAACGTCCTGACTTTC. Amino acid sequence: CASSQLQGAISGANVLTF.

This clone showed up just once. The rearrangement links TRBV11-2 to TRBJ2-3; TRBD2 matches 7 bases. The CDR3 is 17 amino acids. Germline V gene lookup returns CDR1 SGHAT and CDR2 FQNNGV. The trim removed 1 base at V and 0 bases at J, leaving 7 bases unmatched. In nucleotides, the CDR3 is TGTGCCAGCAGCTTAGCCTTCGCTAGCGGTAGCACAGATACGCAGTATTTT. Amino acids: CASSLAFASGSTDTQYF.

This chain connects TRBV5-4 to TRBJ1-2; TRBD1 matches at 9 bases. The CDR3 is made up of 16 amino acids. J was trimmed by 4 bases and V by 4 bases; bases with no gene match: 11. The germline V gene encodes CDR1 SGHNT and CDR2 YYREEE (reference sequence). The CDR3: CASSALTGGAGYGYTF. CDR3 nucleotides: TGTGCCAGCAGCGCCCTCACAGGGGGCGCGGGCTATGGCTACACCTTC.

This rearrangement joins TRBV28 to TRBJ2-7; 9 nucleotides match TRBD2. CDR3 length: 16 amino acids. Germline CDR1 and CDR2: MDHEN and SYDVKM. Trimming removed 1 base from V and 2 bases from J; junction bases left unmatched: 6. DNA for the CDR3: TGTGCCAGCAGTTTATCAGTCGCGGGAGGGCCCTACGAGCAGTACTTC. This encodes CASSLSVAGGPYEQYF.

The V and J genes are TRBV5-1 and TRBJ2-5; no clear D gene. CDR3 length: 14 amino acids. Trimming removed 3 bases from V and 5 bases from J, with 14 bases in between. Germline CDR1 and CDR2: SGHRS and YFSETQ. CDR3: CASSSPRPRETQYF. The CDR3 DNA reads TGCGCCAGCAGCTCTCCTAGGCCTAGGGAGACCCAGTACTTC.

The CDR3 DNA sequence: TGCGCCAGCAGCTTTGGTCTAGATCCCTACAATGAGCAGTTCTTC. The encoded protein is CASSFGLDPYNEQFF. The rearrangement joins TRBV5-1 to TRBJ2-1; D gene uncertain. CDR1 is SGHRS, CDR2 YFSETQ, per germline. With 2 bases removed from V and 2 bases from J, the gap between germline ends came to 11 bases. This CDR3 spans 15 amino acids.

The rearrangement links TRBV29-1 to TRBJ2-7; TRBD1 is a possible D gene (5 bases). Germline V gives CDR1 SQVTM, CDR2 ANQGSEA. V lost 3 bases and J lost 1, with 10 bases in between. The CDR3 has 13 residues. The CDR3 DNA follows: TGCAGCGTTGATCGGGCAGGGTCCTACGAGCAGTACTTC. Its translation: CSVDRAGSYEQYF.

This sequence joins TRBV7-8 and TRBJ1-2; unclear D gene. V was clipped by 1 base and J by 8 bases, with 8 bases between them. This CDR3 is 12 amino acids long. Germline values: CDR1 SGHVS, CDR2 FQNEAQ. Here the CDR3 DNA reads TGTGCCAGCAGCTTAGGAGGAGGCGGCTACACCTTC. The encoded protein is CASSLGGGGYTF.

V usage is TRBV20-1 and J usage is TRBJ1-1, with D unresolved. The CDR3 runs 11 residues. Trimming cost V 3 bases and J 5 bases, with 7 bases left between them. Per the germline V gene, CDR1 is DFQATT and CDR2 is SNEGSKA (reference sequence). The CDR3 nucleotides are TGCAGTGCTAGTAGAGGGACTGAAGCTTTCTTT. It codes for CSASRGTEAFF.

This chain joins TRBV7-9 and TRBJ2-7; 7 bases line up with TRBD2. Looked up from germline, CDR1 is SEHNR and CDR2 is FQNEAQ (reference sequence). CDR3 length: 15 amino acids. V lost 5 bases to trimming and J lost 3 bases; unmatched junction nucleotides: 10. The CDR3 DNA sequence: TGTGCCAGCAGCGGGGGAGGGCGTCTTTACTACGAGCAGTACTTC. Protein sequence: CASSGGGRLYYEQYF.

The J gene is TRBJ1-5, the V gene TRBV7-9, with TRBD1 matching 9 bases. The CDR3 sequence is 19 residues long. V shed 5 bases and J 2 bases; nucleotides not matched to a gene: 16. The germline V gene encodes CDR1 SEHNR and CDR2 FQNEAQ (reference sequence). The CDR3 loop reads CASSRWGQGQGRGNQPQHF. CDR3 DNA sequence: TGTGCCAGCAGCCGTTGGGGACAGGGACAGGGAAGGGGCAATCAGCCCCAGCATTTT.

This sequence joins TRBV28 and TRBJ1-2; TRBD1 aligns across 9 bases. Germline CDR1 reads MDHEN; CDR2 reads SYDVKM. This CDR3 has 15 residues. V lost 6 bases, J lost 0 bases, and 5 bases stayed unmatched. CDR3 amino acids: CASRGTGRANYGYTF. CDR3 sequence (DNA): TGTGCCAGCAGGGGGACAGGGAGGGCTAACTATGGCTACACCTTC.

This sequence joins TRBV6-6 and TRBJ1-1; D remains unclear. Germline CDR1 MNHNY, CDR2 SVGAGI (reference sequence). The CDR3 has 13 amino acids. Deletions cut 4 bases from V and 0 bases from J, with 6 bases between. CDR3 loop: CASSLALNTEAFF. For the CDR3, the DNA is TGTGCCAGCAGTTTGGCCCTGAACACTGAAGCTTTCTTT.

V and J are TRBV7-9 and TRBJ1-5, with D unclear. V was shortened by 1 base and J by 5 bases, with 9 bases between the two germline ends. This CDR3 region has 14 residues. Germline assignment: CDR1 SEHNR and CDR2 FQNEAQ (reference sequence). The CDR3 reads CASSLGGYDQPQHF. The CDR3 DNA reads TGTGCCAGCAGCTTAGGAGGGTATGATCAGCCCCAGCATTTT.

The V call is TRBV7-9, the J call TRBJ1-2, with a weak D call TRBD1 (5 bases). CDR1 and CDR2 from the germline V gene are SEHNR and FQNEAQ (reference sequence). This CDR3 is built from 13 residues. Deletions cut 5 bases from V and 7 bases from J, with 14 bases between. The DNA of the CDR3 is TGTGCCAGCAGCCCATACTACAGGAGTGGCTACACCTTC. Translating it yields CASSPYYRSGYTF.

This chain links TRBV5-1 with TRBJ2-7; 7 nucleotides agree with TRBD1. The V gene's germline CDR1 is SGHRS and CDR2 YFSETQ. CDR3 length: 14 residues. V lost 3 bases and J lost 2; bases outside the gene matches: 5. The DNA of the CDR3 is TGCGCCAGCAGCTCAGGACAGGCCCCCTACGAGCAGTACTTC. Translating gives CASSSGQAPYEQYF.

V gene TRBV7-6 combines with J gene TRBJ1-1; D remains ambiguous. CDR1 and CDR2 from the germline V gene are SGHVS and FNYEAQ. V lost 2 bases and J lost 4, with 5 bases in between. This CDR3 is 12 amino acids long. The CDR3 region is CASSLSGTEAFF. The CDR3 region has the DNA TGTGCCAGCAGCTTATCGGGCACTGAAGCTTTCTTT.

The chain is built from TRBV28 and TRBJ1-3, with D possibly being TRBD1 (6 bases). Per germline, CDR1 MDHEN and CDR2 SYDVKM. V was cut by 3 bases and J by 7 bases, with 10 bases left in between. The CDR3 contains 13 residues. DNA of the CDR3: TGTGCCAGCAGTTTCGGAAGGGGGAACACCATATATTTT. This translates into CASSFGRGNTIYF.

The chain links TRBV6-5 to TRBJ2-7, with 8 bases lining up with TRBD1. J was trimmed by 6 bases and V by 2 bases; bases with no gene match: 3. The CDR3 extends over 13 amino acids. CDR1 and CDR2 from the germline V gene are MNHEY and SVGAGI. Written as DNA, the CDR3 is TGTGCCAGCAGTTACCTGACAGGGGTCGAGCAGTACTTC. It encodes CASSYLTGVEQYF.

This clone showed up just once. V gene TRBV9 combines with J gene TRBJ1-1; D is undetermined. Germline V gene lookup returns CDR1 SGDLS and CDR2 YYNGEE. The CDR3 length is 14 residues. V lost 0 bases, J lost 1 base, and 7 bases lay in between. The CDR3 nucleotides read TGTGCCAGCAGCGTAGTAGGAGCGAACACTGAAGCTTTCTTT. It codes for CASSVVGANTEAFF.

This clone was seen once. CDR3 nucleotides: TGTGCCAGCAGCCGCGGGACTAGCGTTTACAATGAGCAGTTCTTC. Its translation: CASSRGTSVYNEQFF. The rearrangement uses TRBV7-6 and TRBJ2-1; TRBD2 aligns across 10 bases. This CDR3 spans 15 amino acids. V lost 5 bases to trimming and J lost 4 bases; unmatched junction nucleotides: 5. Germline V lookup: CDR1 SGHVS, CDR2 FNYEAQ.